These T cell receptor beta chains were read from a single sample in a study of blood T cell repertoires in COVID-19. The method was immunoSEQ multiplex PCR; TCRdb's version includes in-frame clones alone and lacks a portion of them. The table lists about 310,000 clones, approximately 87% of them singletons, with roughly 8% in the top ten. The specimen was peripheral blood. Receptors originate from a woman aged 45-59 years who had recovered from COVID-19. The CDR3 runs from the conserved cysteine through the conserved F or W. Fields, in order: CDR3 protein, V gene, J gene, clone size, D gene. The D gene is left open where the match is weak. A row's size may be missing; if present it is once, few, many or a size class.

CASSVGGENGYTF	TRBV18	TRBJ1-2	.	.
CASSLRLGQVAYEQYF	TRBV27	TRBJ2-7	.	TRBD1
CAIHGGGSTDTQYF	TRBV5-4	TRBJ2-3	.	TRBD2
CASSLGTGGGGYTF	TRBV28	TRBJ1-2	.	TRBD1
CASSYDLASRQETQYF	TRBV5-6	TRBJ2-5	.	.
CASSLSGHEQYF	TRBV5-6	TRBJ2-7	.	.
CARSLSHRTGNQPQHF	TRBV5-3	TRBJ1-5	.	.
CASSQSGGTNEKLFF	TRBV4-3	TRBJ1-4	.	.
CASSRGQGPYNSPLHF	TRBV28	TRBJ1-6	.	TRBD1
CASSVDVRGTQYF	TRBV6-4	TRBJ2-5	.	.
CASSPGQVTEKLFF	TRBV27	TRBJ1-4	once	TRBD1
CAWSGGGPNGAYEQYF	TRBV30	TRBJ2-7	.	TRBD2
CATSRGPRKPDNEQFF	TRBV15	TRBJ2-1	.	.
CASSLNSGNSNEQFF	TRBV7-9	TRBJ2-1	.	TRBD2
CASSLAAGASGSEQFF	TRBV7-2	TRBJ2-1	.	TRBD2
CASSLGLAGSTDTQYF	TRBV19	TRBJ2-3	.	TRBD2
CASRAGMVGNQPQHF	TRBV5-5	TRBJ1-5	.	.
CSVEPAGGETQYF	TRBV29-1	TRBJ2-5	.	TRBD2
CASSFGRGGASYNEQFF	TRBV7-2	TRBJ2-1	.	TRBD2
CASSSTSGVQEYF	TRBV19	TRBJ2-3	once	.
CASSILHNRNQPQHF	TRBV19	TRBJ1-5	.	.
CASSAVLDTGELFF	TRBV9	TRBJ2-2	few	.
CASSVEGVTGYTF	TRBV9	TRBJ1-2	.	.
CASSPHRANQPQHF	TRBV3-1/TRBV3-2	TRBJ1-5	.	.
CASSLSAGLYEQYF	TRBV7-3	TRBJ2-7	.	.
CASSVEGGKLFF	TRBV9	TRBJ1-4	.	.
CASSQDSGTSGYYEQYF	TRBV3-1/TRBV3-2	TRBJ2-7	.	TRBD2
CASSLGPPPPLHF	TRBV5-6	TRBJ1-6	.	.
CASSRTGGAYNSPLHF	TRBV7-2	TRBJ1-6	.	TRBD1
CASAQGPIPQETQYF	TRBV28	TRBJ2-5	.	.
CATSRALLGAGSYNEQFF	TRBV15	TRBJ2-1	.	.
CASSLARTSGYNEQFF	TRBV5-5	TRBJ2-1	few	TRBD2
CASSLPLNTGMAGGKLFF	TRBV28	TRBJ1-4	.	.
CASSQEGAGYGYTF	TRBV5-1	TRBJ1-2	.	.
CATSRDYSVNEQFF	TRBV15	TRBJ2-1	.	.
CASSSGTYGTGELFF	TRBV28	TRBJ2-2	.	.
CASSAGDTQYF	TRBV19	TRBJ2-3	.	.
CASSLKGGSSYNEQFF	TRBV18	TRBJ2-1	.	.
CSASPTGYEQYF	TRBV20-1	TRBJ2-7	.	.